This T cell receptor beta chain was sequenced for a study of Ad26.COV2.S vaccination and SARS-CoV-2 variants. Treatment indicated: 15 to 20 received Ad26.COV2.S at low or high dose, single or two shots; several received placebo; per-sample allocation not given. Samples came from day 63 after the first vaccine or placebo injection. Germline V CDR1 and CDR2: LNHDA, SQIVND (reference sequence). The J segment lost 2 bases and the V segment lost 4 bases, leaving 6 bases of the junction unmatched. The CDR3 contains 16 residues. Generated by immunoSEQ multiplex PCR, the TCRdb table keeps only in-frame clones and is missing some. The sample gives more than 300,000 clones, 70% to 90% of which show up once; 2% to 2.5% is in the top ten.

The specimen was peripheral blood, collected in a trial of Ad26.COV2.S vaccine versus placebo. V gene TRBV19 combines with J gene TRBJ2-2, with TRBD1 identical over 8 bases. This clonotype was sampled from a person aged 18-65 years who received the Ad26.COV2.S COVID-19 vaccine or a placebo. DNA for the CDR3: TGTGCCAGTAGTAGGGGGACAGGCTTTAACACCGGGGAGCTGTTTTTT. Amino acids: CASSRGTGFNTGELFF.